This T cell receptor (beta chain) emerged from a study of metastatic and nonmetastatic thyroid tumors. The wider study: Peripheral blood and tumor or nodule samples from malignant and benign thyroid patients were compared.

None of the patients had undergone any treatment ahead of thyroid surgery. From germline, CDR1 is LNHDA and CDR2 SQIVND (reference sequence). Trimming took off 4 bases at V and 4 bases at J, with 10 bases between the two ends. This CDR3 region has 13 residues. TCRdb re-processed the PCR reads through MiXCR. This table has some 39,000 clones, roughly 15% appearing once. This chain joins TRBV19 and TRBJ1-2, with D tentatively TRBD1 (6 bases). The receptor's source is a female donor with papillary thyroid cancer or a benign thyroid nodule (not recorded which). Some clones in this sample may be carry-over from other donors' samples. Sequenced material: blood. CDR3 in amino acids: CASSTGVSYGYTF. The CDR3 nucleotides read TGTGCCAGTAGTACAGGGGTTAGCTATGGCTACACCTTC.